This is a list of T cell receptor beta chains from one sample in a study of blood T cell repertoires in COVID-19. Sequencing used immunoSEQ multiplex PCR; TCRdb keeps in-frame clones, though not all of them. The data contain 200,000 to 300,000 clones, roughly 76% of them singletons. What was sequenced was peripheral blood. These receptors all stem from an elderly woman with COVID-19, enrolled during active disease. The CDR3 runs from the conserved cysteine through the conserved F or W.

j_call v_call cdr3_aa
TRBJ1-6 TRBV2 CATRGGSYNSPLHF
TRBJ1-2 TRBV4-1 CASNLMGTAYGYTF
TRBJ1-2 TRBV5-1 CASSLGQGVNYGYTF
TRBJ2-5 TRBV9 CASSVAGQETQYF
TRBJ1-5 TRBV6-5 CASSRQVNQPQHF
TRBJ1-2 TRBV28 CASGGQAYYGYTF
TRBJ1-5 TRBV6-6 CASSPYQSDGSGSNQPQHF
TRBJ1-2 TRBV3-1/TRBV3-2 CASDGGWARNYGYTF
TRBJ1-1 TRBV5-1 CASSLTGGTEAFF
TRBJ2-1 TRBV7-9 CASSPRGGEQFF
TRBJ2-1 TRBV19 CASSILASGRGDEQFF
TRBJ1-1 TRBV19 CASSLQGSMNTEAFF
TRBJ1-4 TRBV4-1 CASSQTKQGVSTNEKLFF
TRBJ1-3 TRBV5-1 CASSLPSTGTGTDTIYF
TRBJ1-6 TRBV3-1/TRBV3-2 CASSPSGGARSPLHF
TRBJ1-1 TRBV18 CASSETWNTEAFF
TRBJ1-1 TRBV7-2 CASSFTGTGNTEAFF
TRBJ1-2 TRBV3-1/TRBV3-2 CASRRTGAGGYTF
TRBJ2-1 TRBV19 CASISGQGYNEQFF
TRBJ2-7 TRBV15 CATGSGDTIYEQYF
TRBJ1-1 TRBV29-1 CSVASNTEAFF
TRBJ2-5 TRBV5-1 CASSSGLALYQETQYF